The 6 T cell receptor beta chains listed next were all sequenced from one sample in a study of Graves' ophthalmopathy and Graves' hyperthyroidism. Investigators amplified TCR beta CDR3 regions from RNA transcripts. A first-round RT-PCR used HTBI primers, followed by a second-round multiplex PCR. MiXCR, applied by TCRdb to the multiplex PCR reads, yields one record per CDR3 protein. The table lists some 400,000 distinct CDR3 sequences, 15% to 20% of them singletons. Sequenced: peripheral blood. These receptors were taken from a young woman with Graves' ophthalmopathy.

The CDR3 reads CASSEFVVAGEETQYF. CDR3 coding DNA: TGTGCCAGCAGTGAATTCGTGGTAGCGGGGGAAGAGACCCAGTACTTC. J is TRBJ2-5 and V is TRBV6-1; 9 bases map to TRBD2. V lost 2 bases to trimming and J lost 3 bases; unmatched junction nucleotides: 7. This CDR3 comprises 16 residues. Germline-derived CDR1 and CDR2 are MNHNS and SASEGT.

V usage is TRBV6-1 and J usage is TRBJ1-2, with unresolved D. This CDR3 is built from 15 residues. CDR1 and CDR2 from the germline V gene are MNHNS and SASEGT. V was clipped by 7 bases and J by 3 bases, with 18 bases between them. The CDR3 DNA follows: TGTGCCAGCATCACAGACCCTCTCGCTTACTATGGCTACACCTTC. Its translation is CASITDPLAYYGYTF.

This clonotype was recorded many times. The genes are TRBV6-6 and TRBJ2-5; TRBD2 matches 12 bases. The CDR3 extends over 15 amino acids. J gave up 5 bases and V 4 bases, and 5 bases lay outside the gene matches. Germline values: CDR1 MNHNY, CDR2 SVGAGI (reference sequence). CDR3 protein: CASSFLAGGRETQYF. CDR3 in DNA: TGTGCCAGCAGTTTCCTAGCGGGAGGGAGGGAGACCCAGTACTTC.

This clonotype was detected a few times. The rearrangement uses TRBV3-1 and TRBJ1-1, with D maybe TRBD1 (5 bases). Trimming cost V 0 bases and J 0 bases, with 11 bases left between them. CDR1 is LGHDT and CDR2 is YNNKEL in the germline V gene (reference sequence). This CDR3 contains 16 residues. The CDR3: CASSQDRAPLNTEAFF. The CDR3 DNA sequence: TGTGCCAGCAGCCAAGACAGGGCGCCCCTGAACACTGAAGCTTTCTTT.

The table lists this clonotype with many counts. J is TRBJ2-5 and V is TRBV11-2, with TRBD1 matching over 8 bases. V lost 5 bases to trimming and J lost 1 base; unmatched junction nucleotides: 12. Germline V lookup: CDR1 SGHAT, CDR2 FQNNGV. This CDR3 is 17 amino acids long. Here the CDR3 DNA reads TGTGCCAGCAGCCAGGGGGCGGTTGCCCTGCCCCAAGAGACCCAGTACTTC. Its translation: CASSQGAVALPQETQYF.

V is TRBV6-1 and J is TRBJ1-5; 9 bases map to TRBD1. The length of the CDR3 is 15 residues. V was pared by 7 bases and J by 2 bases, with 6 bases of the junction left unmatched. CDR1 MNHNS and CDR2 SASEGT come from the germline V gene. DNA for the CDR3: TGTGCCAGCACCCCGGACAGGGGAGGCAATCAGCCCCAGCATTTT. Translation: CASTPDRGGNQPQHF.